One and the same sample provided the 32 T cell receptor beta chains below, sequenced in a study of beta chain features in type 1 diabetes. Study observations and caveats: Patients with Type 1 diabetes showed moderately but significantly shorter TCRB CDR3s in all four CD4+ subsets.

No antigen is known for these receptors. The sequenced template was cDNA made from the entire isolated RNA. Assay: immunoSEQ multiplex PCR; the TCRdb copy retains only in-frame clones and omits some. Of approximately 170,000 clones detected, around 7.9% appear once; the ten largest clones hold under 0.6%. Sequenced: central memory CD4+ T cells from blood. These receptors were obtained from a man between 18 and 29 years old with type 1 diabetes.

This clone was counted only a few times. This chain uses TRBV7-8 with TRBJ2-5; D not resolved. The CDR3 extends over 13 amino acids. Looked up from germline, CDR1 is SGHVS and CDR2 is FQNEAQ. The V gene lost 0 bases and the J gene lost 10 bases, with 12 bases spanning the gap. In nucleotides, the CDR3 is TGTGCCAGCAGCTTAGCGTTTCGGGTACTCCAGTACTTC. This codes for CASSLAFRVLQYF.

This clone has a handful of counts. This rearrangement joins TRBV29-1 to TRBJ2-4; 7 bases line up with TRBD1. The CDR3 is made up of 16 amino acids. V lost 6 bases and J lost 0; bases outside the gene matches: 11. Germline assignment: CDR1 SQVTM and CDR2 ANQGSEA. Here the CDR3 DNA reads TGCAGCGTAGCTGTCCCGGGACAGCTAGCCAAAAACATTCAGTACTTC. Translation: CSVAVPGQLAKNIQYF.

The gene calls are TRBV6-5 and TRBJ2-1; a possible D gene is TRBD2 (5 bases). V was cut by 0 bases and J by 3 bases, with 12 bases left in between. CDR1 is MNHEY, CDR2 SVGAGI, per germline. The CDR3 length is 16 residues. The CDR3 protein is CASSYSAGYLYNEQFF. CDR3 nucleotide sequence: TGTGCCAGCAGTTACTCGGCGGGCTACCTCTACAATGAGCAGTTCTTC.

This clone turned up a few times. The chain combines TRBV29-1 with TRBJ1-3; 8 bases fit TRBD1. Germline loops: CDR1 SQVTM, CDR2 ANQGSEA. The CDR3 loop spans 20 amino acids. The ends lost 6 bases at V and 0 bases at J; junction bases unmatched: 22. CDR3 DNA: TGCAGCGTCCTCCTTTCAATTGACAGGGGAGGATTCCACTCTGGAAACACCATATATTTT. Translated, it gives CSVLLSIDRGGFHSGNTIYF.

This clone was picked up a small number of times. The V and J genes are TRBV28 and TRBJ2-1; the match to TRBD2 covers 10 bases. The V and J ends lost 5 bases and 4 bases, in that order; junction bases with no gene match: 8. The CDR3 contains 16 residues. Germline V gene lookup returns CDR1 MDHEN and CDR2 SYDVKM. CDR3 region: CASSQSGRGVYNEQFF. In DNA form, the CDR3 reads TGTGCCAGCAGTCAGAGCGGGAGGGGGGTTTACAATGAGCAGTTCTTC.

The genes are TRBV6-7 and TRBJ2-3; 8 bases are shared with TRBD1. TRBV6-7 is designated an ORF whose function remains uncertain. The CDR3 has 16 amino acids. V shed 7 bases, J shed 3 bases, and the junction held 12 bases outside the gene matches. DNA for the CDR3: TGTGCCAGCATAGCCCGCAGGGGGCTAAGGACAGATACGCAGTATTTT. It encodes CASIARRGLRTDTQYF.

The chain joins TRBV30 to TRBJ1-1, with 8 bases lining up with TRBD1. There are 14 residues in the CDR3. Germline CDR1 GTSNPN, CDR2 SVGIG (reference sequence). With 3 bases clipped from V and 1 base from J, the junction kept 4 bases outside the gene matches. CDR3 sequence (DNA): TGTGCCTGGAGGTCAGGACAGGGGAACACTGAAGCTTTCTTT. This codes for CAWRSGQGNTEAFF.

A few counts support this clone. V is TRBV7-2 and J is TRBJ2-7; possibly TRBD1 for D (7 bases). This CDR3 has 14 amino acids. Germline V gives CDR1 SGHTA, CDR2 FQGNSA. V was shortened by 6 bases and J by 7 bases, with 19 bases between the two germline ends. In DNA form, the CDR3 reads TGTGCCAGCAGGAGTGGCAGGGGGGCAGGGGAGCAGTACTTC. Protein product: CASRSGRGAGEQYF.

V usage is TRBV7-9 and J usage is TRBJ1-2, with unresolved D. With 4 bases removed from V and 4 bases from J, the gap between germline ends came to 10 bases. The CDR3 runs to 13 residues. CDR1 and CDR2 (germline): SEHNR, FQNEAQ (reference sequence). The CDR3 reads CASSSYRAYGYTF. In DNA, the CDR3 is TGTGCCAGCAGCTCCTACAGAGCCTATGGCTACACCTTC.

This clone showed up just a few times. The J gene is TRBJ1-4, the V gene TRBV28, with D possibly being TRBD1 (5 bases). Germline V lookup: CDR1 MDHEN, CDR2 SYDVKM. Trimming pared 6 bases from V and 3 bases from J, leaving 11 bases between. This CDR3 is built from 14 residues. CDR3 nucleotide sequence: TGTGCCAGCAGCGTGACAGCCTCTAATGAAAAACTGTTTTTT. Its translation: CASSVTASNEKLFF.

This clone was found a few times. V gene TRBV7-2 combines with J gene TRBJ2-1, with TRBD2 identical over 8 bases. The CDR3 extends over 16 amino acids. Trimming cost V 4 bases and J 2 bases; bases outside gene matches: 7. The germline gives CDR1 SGHTA, CDR2 FQGNSA. CDR3 coding DNA: TGTGCCAGCAGCTCCCAGGGCGGGAGGACCTACAATGAGCAGTTCTTC. Protein product: CASSSQGGRTYNEQFF.

This clone was observed a few times. The chain couples TRBV11-2 to TRBJ2-1; 10 bases map to TRBD2. Trimming at V came to 3 bases and at J to 12 bases, leaving 14 bases not matched to a gene. Germline V CDR1 and CDR2: SGHAT, FQNNGV. The CDR3 is 16 amino acids. CDR3 sequence: CASSFGRTSGALGQFF. As DNA, the CDR3 is TGTGCCAGCAGCTTCGGGCGGACTAGCGGTGCATTGGGGCAGTTCTTC.

The sample holds many counts of this clone. The genes are TRBV9 and TRBJ2-1; TRBD1 is a possible D gene (6 bases). Germline CDR1 SGDLS, CDR2 YYNGEE. This CDR3 has 14 residues. The ends were cut back, 0 bases at V and 3 bases at J, with 7 bases in the middle. As DNA, the CDR3 is TGTGCCAGCAGCGTAGAAGGGGGCTACAATGAGCAGTTCTTC. This sequence encodes CASSVEGGYNEQFF.

This clone was seen a few times. The gene calls are TRBV9 and TRBJ2-2; tentatively, D is TRBD1 (6 bases). Trimming took off 0 bases at V and 4 bases at J, with 13 bases between the two ends. CDR3 length: 16 amino acids. CDR1 is SGDLS, CDR2 YYNGEE, per germline. The CDR3 DNA follows: TGTGCCAGCAGCGTAGCGGCAGGGGTGACCACCGGGGAGCTGTTTTTT. Translating gives CASSVAAGVTTGELFF.

This clone turned up a few times. The gene calls are TRBV4-3 and TRBJ2-1, with 7 bases fitting TRBD1. CDR3 length equals 14 residues. Germline V gives CDR1 LGHNA, CDR2 YSLEER. The trim removed 4 bases at V and 1 base at J, leaving 1 base unmatched. The CDR3 nucleotides read TGCGCCAGCAGCCCGGGACAGTCCTACAATGAGCAGTTCTTC. Amino acid sequence: CASSPGQSYNEQFF.

This clone was detected only a few times. J is TRBJ1-5 and V is TRBV18; tentatively, D is TRBD1 (6 bases). The CDR3 spans 13 residues. V was shortened by 4 bases and J by 7 bases, with 11 bases between the two germline ends. CDR1 and CDR2 from the germline V gene are KGHSH and LQKENI. CDR3 residues: CASSRGQEQPQHF. The CDR3 nucleotides are TGTGCCAGCTCACGGGGGCAAGAACAGCCCCAGCATTTT.

This clone came up a few times. The chain couples TRBV9 to TRBJ2-3, with TRBD2 identical over 8 bases. This CDR3 comprises 15 residues. Germline assignment: CDR1 SGDLS and CDR2 YYNGEE. V shed 2 bases and J 6 bases; nucleotides not matched to a gene: 8. This CDR3 is CASSVTREGGDTQYF. CDR3 nucleotides: TGTGCCAGCAGCGTGACACGGGAGGGTGGGGATACGCAGTATTTT. The entire variable domain, with the rest obtained from reference TRBV9 and TRBJ2-3, is as follows: DSGVTQTPKHLITATGQRVTLRCSPRSGDLSVYWYQQSLDQGLQFLIQYYNGEERAKGNILERFSAQQFPDLHSELNLSSLELGDSALYFCASSVTREGGDTQYFGPGTRLTVL.

This clone was seen a handful of times. This chain links TRBV20-1 with TRBJ2-3, with D uncertain. Deletions cut 6 bases from V and 3 bases from J, with 4 bases between. Germline V gene sequence: CDR1 DFQATT, CDR2 SNEGSKA (reference sequence). The CDR3 totals 10 residues. The CDR3 nucleotides are TGCAGTGCGGCAACAGATACGCAGTATTTT. Its translation is CSAATDTQYF.

This clone was observed many times. The rearrangement joins TRBV4-3 to TRBJ2-3; D gene unclear. Per germline, CDR1 LGHNA and CDR2 YSLEER. V was trimmed by 0 bases and J by 2 bases, leaving 9 bases between them. The CDR3 covers 15 residues. CDR3 sequence: CASSQDEAATDTQYF. The CDR3 nucleotides read TGCGCCAGCAGCCAAGATGAGGCAGCCACAGATACGCAGTATTTT.

This clone showed up just a few times. The chain recombines TRBV27 with TRBJ1-1; 9 nucleotides match TRBD1. CDR1 and CDR2 from the germline V gene are MNHEY and SMNVEV (reference sequence). V was pared by 5 bases and J by 5 bases, with 12 bases of the junction left unmatched. The CDR3 length is 16 residues. CDR3 nucleotides: TGTGCCAGCAGTCATACCCCCGGGACAGGGCGGACTGAAGCTTTCTTT. Protein sequence: CASSHTPGTGRTEAFF.

The chain employs TRBV5-6 and TRBJ1-1, with 9 bases lining up with TRBD1. The CDR3 sequence is 14 residues long. The V gene end was trimmed by 4 bases and the J gene end by 7 bases; junction bases not matched to a gene: 8. Germline V gene data show CDR1 as SGHDT and CDR2 as YYEEEE. The CDR3 loop is CASSRGQGFGEAFF. In nucleotides, the CDR3 is TGTGCCAGCAGCCGGGGACAGGGTTTTGGTGAAGCTTTCTTT.

This chain connects TRBV5-1 to TRBJ2-1; possibly TRBD1 for D (6 bases). Trimming shortened V by 4 bases and J by 4 bases, and 12 bases separated the two germline ends. Germline loops: CDR1 SGHRS, CDR2 YFSETQ. The CDR3 has 14 amino acids. CDR3: CASSLRTAYNEQFF. CDR3 nucleotide sequence: TGCGCCAGCAGCCTTAGGACAGCTTACAATGAGCAGTTCTTC.

V and J are TRBV4-3 and TRBJ1-4; 7 bases fit TRBD1. Germline-derived CDR1 and CDR2 are LGHNA and YSLEER. The length of the CDR3 is 16 residues. V was clipped by 4 bases and J by 5 bases; unmatched bases: 10. The CDR3 region is CASSPRRDSENEKLFF. CDR3 DNA sequence: TGCGCCAGCAGCCCGAGAAGGGACAGTGAAAATGAAAAACTGTTTTTT.

This clone was picked up a small number of times. The chain uses TRBV5-6 and TRBJ1-2; 7 bases match TRBD1. The ends lost 3 bases at V and 8 bases at J; junction bases unmatched: 7. Germline V gives CDR1 SGHDT, CDR2 YYEEEE. The CDR3 contains 13 residues. The DNA for the CDR3 is TGTGCCAGCAGCTCCTTAGACAGGGCAGGCTACACCTTC. Translating gives CASSSLDRAGYTF.

The chain couples TRBV25-1 to TRBJ2-3, with TRBD1 as a possible D gene (6 bases). Germline CDR1 reads MGHDK; CDR2 reads SYGVNS. The germline V and J ends were trimmed by 2 bases and 4 bases, with 13 bases remaining between them. The CDR3 is 15 amino acids. The CDR3 protein is CASSEGSRGADTQYF. The CDR3 DNA is TGTGCCAGCAGTGAAGGAAGCAGGGGTGCAGATACGCAGTATTTT.

This clone has a handful of counts. The V call is TRBV14, the J call TRBJ1-5; TRBD1 aligns across 9 bases. With 0 bases clipped from V and 2 bases from J, the junction kept 14 bases outside the gene matches. Germline assignment: CDR1 SGHDN and CDR2 FVKESK. CDR3 size: 20 residues. The CDR3 protein is CASSQDLSTGGEKGNQPQHF. Here the CDR3 DNA reads TGTGCCAGCAGCCAAGATCTATCGACAGGGGGTGAGAAGGGCAATCAGCCCCAGCATTTT.

The chain uses TRBV18 and TRBJ2-7; D is possibly TRBD2 (5 bases). V was trimmed by 2 bases and J by 5 bases, leaving 7 bases between them. This CDR3 spans 12 amino acids. Germline CDR1 reads KGHSH; CDR2 reads LQKENI. The CDR3, as DNA: TGTGCCAGCTCACCAGAGGGCCACGAGCAGTACTTC. Its protein product is CASSPEGHEQYF.

The chain combines TRBV5-1 with TRBJ2-7; possible D gene TRBD1, 5 bases. V lost 1 base and J lost 1, with 12 bases in between. This CDR3 has 15 amino acids. Germline V gene data show CDR1 as SGHRS and CDR2 as YFSETQ. Here the CDR3 reads CASSLSVRQSYEQYF. DNA for the CDR3: TGCGCCAGCAGCTTGTCAGTGAGACAGTCCTACGAGCAGTACTTC.

This clone was seen ten or more times. The V and J genes are TRBV2 and TRBJ2-7; a possible D gene is TRBD2 (6 bases). The V gene lost 1 base and the J gene lost 6 bases, with 13 bases spanning the gap. The germline V gene has CDR1 SNHLY and CDR2 FYNNEI. The CDR3 is made up of 14 amino acids. CDR3 sequence (DNA): TGTGCCAGCAGTGAAGTCGGGAGCCGTGGCGAGCAGTACTTC. This gives the protein CASSEVGSRGEQYF.

This clone has just one count. The V call is TRBV4-3, the J call TRBJ1-6; TRBD1 matches at 8 bases. V lost 0 bases to trimming and J lost 5 bases; unmatched junction nucleotides: 6. The germline V gene encodes CDR1 LGHNA and CDR2 YSLEER. This CDR3 spans 17 amino acids. CDR3: CASSQDVPGQDNSPLHF. The CDR3, as DNA: TGCGCCAGCAGCCAAGACGTCCCGGGACAGGATAATTCACCCCTCCACTTT.

J is TRBJ2-3 and V is TRBV30, with TRBD1 as a possible D gene (5 bases). This CDR3 has 15 amino acids. Germline V CDR1 and CDR2: GTSNPN, SVGIG (reference sequence). Trimming pared 4 bases from V and 0 bases from J, leaving 14 bases between. The CDR3: CAWTLLGESTDTQYF. The DNA for the CDR3 is TGTGCCTGGACCTTGCTAGGGGAAAGCACAGATACGCAGTATTTT.

This clone came up many times. This chain links TRBV28 with TRBJ2-3; 12 bases fit TRBD2. The CDR3 is 17 amino acids. Germline CDR1 and CDR2: MDHEN and SYDVKM. J was trimmed by 7 bases and V by 6 bases; bases with no gene match: 14. The CDR3 region has the DNA TGTGCCAGCAGCCTAGCGGGAGGGCCGATAATCAAAAATACGCAGTATTTT. Translation gives CASSLAGGPIIKNTQYF.